This TCR beta chain stems from a study of control samples from healthy donors and cancer patients. The protocol was immunoSEQ multiplex PCR, while the TCRdb copy is restricted to in-frame clones and leaves out a portion. The sample has some 120,000 clones, roughly 92% seen once; the top ten hold about 2.6%. The CDR3 loop spans 14 amino acids. CDR1 is SGHNT, CDR2 YYREEE, per germline (reference sequence). V shed 4 bases and J shed 6 bases, with 13 bases lying between them. The rearrangement links TRBV5-4 to TRBJ2-2; D is undetermined. Sequencing was performed on blood. This sequence originates from a man aged 30-40 years in good health. CDR3 DNA sequence: TGTGCCAGCAGCCAAGGACGCCCCTCCGGGGAGCTGTTTTTT. Amino acids: CASSQGRPSGELFF.